These 25 T cell receptor beta chains share one sample of origin, sequenced in a study of cytomegalovirus exposure and HLA in healthy donors. Measured with immunoSEQ multiplex PCR; TCRdb has only the in-frame clones, and not every one. There are around 100,000 clones in the sample; about 95% occur only once, and 0.85% to 0.95% lies in the top ten. Sequenced material: PBMCs. These receptors all stem from a woman in her late teens or twenties in good health and CMV-seronegative.

This chain uses TRBV4-3 with TRBJ1-3; D is undetermined. CDR1 and CDR2 (germline): LGHNA, YSLEER. V lost 0 bases, J lost 4 bases, and 10 bases lay in between. The CDR3 has 15 residues. The DNA of the CDR3 is TGCGCCAGCAGCCAAGATCTCCGAGGGGGAAACACCATATATTTT. Its translation: CASSQDLRGGNTIYF.

This chain links TRBV7-8 with TRBJ1-5, with TRBD1 as a possible D gene (5 bases). Germline CDR1 and CDR2: SGHVS and FQNEAQ. Trimming took 4 bases from V and 1 from J, leaving 14 bases between them. CDR3 size: 16 residues. CDR3 in amino acids: CASSSGQGLSNQPQHF. CDR3 nucleotide sequence: TGTGCCAGCAGCTCCGGACAAGGTTTGAGCAATCAGCCCCAGCATTTT.

The chain uses TRBV5-4 and TRBJ2-7, with 8 bases identical to TRBD1. V shed 4 bases and J 0 bases; nucleotides not matched to a gene: 12. The CDR3 spans 17 residues. The germline V gene encodes CDR1 SGHNT and CDR2 YYREEE (reference sequence). CDR3 sequence reads: CASSPVEGTGISYEQYF. For the CDR3, the DNA is TGTGCCAGCAGCCCCGTGGAAGGGACAGGAATCTCCTACGAGCAGTACTTC. Full variable domain (outside the CDR3, taken from reference TRBV5-4 and TRBJ2-7): ETGVTQSPTHLIKTRGQQVTLRCSSQSGHNTVSWYQQALGQGPQFIFQYYREEENGRGNFPPRFSGLQFPNYSSELNVNALELDDSALYLCASSPVEGTGISYEQYFGPGTRLTVT.

The V and J genes are TRBV7-9 and TRBJ1-6; TRBD1 agrees at 8 bases. V shed 5 bases and J 8 bases; nucleotides not matched to a gene: 5. This CDR3 is 14 amino acids long. The germline V gene has CDR1 SEHNR and CDR2 FQNEAQ (reference sequence). CDR3 nucleotides: TGTGCCAGCAGCCCTGACAGGGGTGATTCACCCCTCCACTTT. Translated, it gives CASSPDRGDSPLHF.

This CDR3 is CSVETGVYNEQFF. CDR3 coding DNA: TGCAGCGTTGAGACGGGAGTGTACAATGAGCAGTTCTTC. The chain combines TRBV29-1 with TRBJ2-1, with TRBD2 as a possible D gene (6 bases). Per the germline V gene, CDR1 is SQVTM and CDR2 is ANQGSEA. Trimming stripped 3 bases from V and 4 bases from J, with 10 bases between. The length of the CDR3 is 13 residues.

The V gene is TRBV7-2, the J gene TRBJ2-7; TRBD2 matches 11 bases. The trim removed 5 bases at V and 2 bases at J, leaving 14 bases unmatched. Looked up from germline, CDR1 is SGHTA and CDR2 is FQGNSA. The CDR3 runs to 18 residues. The chain's CDR3 is CASSPFASLAGGAYEQYF. For the CDR3, the DNA is TGTGCCAGCAGCCCCTTCGCCTCGCTAGCGGGGGGCGCCTACGAGCAGTACTTC. Full variable domain (outside the CDR3, taken from reference TRBV7-2 and TRBJ2-7): GAGVSQSPSNKVTEKGKDVELRCDPISGHTALYWYRQSLGQGLEFLIYFQGNSAPDKSGLPSDRFSAERTGGSVSTLTIQRTQQEDSAVYLCASSPFASLAGGAYEQYFGPGTRLTVT.

The chain links TRBV29-1 to TRBJ2-5; TRBD2 agrees at 14 bases. Germline CDR1 reads SQVTM; CDR2 reads ANQGSEA. There are 13 residues in the CDR3. The junction had 4 bases not matched to a gene; V was cut back by 7 bases and J by 6 bases. In DNA form, the CDR3 reads TGCAGCGGACTAGCGGGGGGGCAGAAGACCCAGTACTTC. Translating it yields CSGLAGGQKTQYF.

This clone was recorded only once. The rearrangement joins TRBV7-2 to TRBJ1-2, with TRBD1 as a possible D gene (5 bases). The CDR3 sequence is 19 residues long. Per germline, CDR1 SGHTA and CDR2 FQGNSA. The germline V and J ends were trimmed by 0 bases and 4 bases, with 24 bases remaining between them. CDR3 residues: CASSLALREGRGPTYGYTF. As DNA, the CDR3 is TGTGCCAGCAGCTTAGCGCTGAGGGAGGGGCGGGGTCCGACCTATGGCTACACCTTC.

This chain connects TRBV6-5 to TRBJ2-7; 8 bases fit TRBD1. This CDR3 region has 15 residues. Germline loops: CDR1 MNHEY, CDR2 SVGAGI. J gave up 3 bases and V 0 bases, and 4 bases lay outside the gene matches. The CDR3 protein is CASSYSGDRSYEQYF. The DNA for the CDR3 is TGTGCCAGCAGTTACTCGGGGGACAGGAGCTACGAGCAGTACTTC.

The chain recombines TRBV30 with TRBJ2-5; a possible D gene is TRBD1 (5 bases). The V and J ends lost 5 bases and 1 base respectively, with 14 bases between them. This CDR3 comprises 14 residues. Germline lookup yields CDR1 GTSNPN and CDR2 SVGIG (reference sequence). The CDR3 DNA reads TGTGCCTGGTCTCCCTTTACAGGCCAAGAGACCCAGTACTTC. It codes for CAWSPFTGQETQYF.

CDR3 sequence reads: CASSLPPGQNYGYTF. The CDR3 coding sequence is TGTGCCAGTTCACTTCCCCCGGGACAGAACTATGGCTACACCTTC. The chain has TRBV28 and TRBJ1-2, with 7 nucleotides matching TRBD1. J was trimmed by 2 bases and V by 9 bases; bases with no gene match: 12. The CDR3 extends over 15 amino acids. Germline-derived CDR1 and CDR2 are MDHEN and SYDVKM.

V gene TRBV23-1 combines with J gene TRBJ1-5; D remains unclear. TRBV23-1 is sorted into the ORF group, with uncertain function. There are 16 residues in the CDR3. V was trimmed by 8 bases and J by 5 bases, leaving 22 bases between them. CDR3 sequence (DNA): TGCGCCAGCGGTTTACGCTACAAGCGGCCCCATCAGCCCCAGCATTTT. Encoded protein: CASGLRYKRPHQPQHF.

This clone was detected only a few times. The V and J genes are TRBV11-3 and TRBJ1-6, with no clear D. The CDR3 runs to 12 residues. The germline CDR1 and CDR2 sequences are SGHNT and YENEEA. Trimming took 4 bases from V and 7 from J, leaving 5 bases between them. The CDR3, as DNA: TGTGCCAGCAGCTCCTTAAATTCACCCCTCCACTTT. It codes for CASSSLNSPLHF.

The chain is built from TRBV10-3 and TRBJ2-1; TRBD1 might be the D (5 bases). Trimming took off 4 bases at V and 2 bases at J, with 9 bases between the two ends. The V gene's germline CDR1 is ENHRY and CDR2 SYGVKD. The CDR3 has 14 residues. The DNA of the CDR3 is TGTGCCATCAGTGCGGTGGACACCTACAATGAGCAGTTCTTC. Amino acids: CAISAVDTYNEQFF.

The CDR3 spells CASSLGGSTDTQYF. Here the CDR3 DNA reads TGCGCCAGCAGCTTGGGCGGCTCCACAGATACGCAGTATTTT. V and J are TRBV5-1 and TRBJ2-3; D is unclear. The germline gives CDR1 SGHRS, CDR2 YFSETQ. The CDR3 has 14 residues. Trimming removed 0 bases from V and 2 bases from J, with 7 bases in between.

The chain has TRBV6-1 and TRBJ1-5; tentative D call: TRBD1 (6 bases). Germline V gene data show CDR1 as MNHNS and CDR2 as SASEGT. This CDR3 spans 15 amino acids. The ends were cut back, 7 bases at V and 2 bases at J, with 15 bases in the middle. The CDR3 loop reads CASIIGGEGNQPQHF. In DNA form, the CDR3 reads TGTGCCAGCATCATAGGGGGGGAGGGCAATCAGCCCCAGCATTTT.

This clone was seen a single time. The V and J genes are TRBV5-4 and TRBJ1-5; D is unresolved. Trimming removed 2 bases at V and 5 bases at J, with 11 bases between. Germline loops: CDR1 SGHNT, CDR2 YYREEE (reference sequence). This CDR3 has 14 residues. The CDR3 here is CASSFAGLDQPQHF. Here the CDR3 DNA reads TGTGCCAGCAGCTTTGCAGGCTTAGATCAGCCCCAGCATTTT. The full variable domain, with the rest looked up from reference TRBV5-4 and TRBJ1-5, is ETGVTQSPTHLIKTRGQQVTLRCSSQSGHNTVSWYQQALGQGPQFIFQYYREEENGRGNFPPRFSGLQFPNYSSELNVNALELDDSALYLCASSFAGLDQPQHFGDGTRLSIL.

The chain uses TRBV7-9 and TRBJ2-1; TRBD2 matches at 12 bases. Germline CDR1 is SEHNR and CDR2 is FQNEAQ (reference sequence). V dropped 6 bases and J dropped 7; count of bases not matched to a gene: 4. CDR3 length equals 14 residues. The CDR3 reads CASSPTSGGNEQFF. DNA for the CDR3: TGTGCCAGCAGTCCCACTAGCGGGGGGAATGAGCAGTTCTTC.

This clone showed up just once. CDR3: CASSGKGPDTQYF. CDR3 coding DNA: TGTGCCAGCAGTGGGAAGGGGCCAGATACGCAGTATTTT. The chain uses TRBV25-1 and TRBJ2-3; a possible D gene is TRBD1 (5 bases). There are 13 residues in the CDR3. The V and J ends lost 4 bases and 4 bases respectively, with 9 bases between them. Germline V gives CDR1 MGHDK, CDR2 SYGVNS.

V usage is TRBV11-2 and J usage is TRBJ2-7; D is unresolved. There are 18 residues in the CDR3. Germline values: CDR1 SGHAT, CDR2 FQNNGV. V lost 1 base, J lost 2 bases, and 21 bases lay in between. For the CDR3, the DNA is TGTGCCAGCAGCTTAGGGCCGCCAACTCGGAGAGGCGCCTACGAGCAGTACTTC. Encoded protein: CASSLGPPTRRGAYEQYF.

This clone appeared a few times. The V and J genes are TRBV7-3 and TRBJ2-6; D ambiguous. The CDR3 runs to 16 residues. With 2 bases removed from V and 0 bases from J, the gap between germline ends came to 8 bases. Germline CDR1 and CDR2: SGHTA and FQGTGA. CDR3 nucleotide sequence: TGTGCCAGCAGCTTAGTTAAGAGCTCTGGGGCCAACGTCCTGACTTTC. It translates to CASSLVKSSGANVLTF. Supplemented by reference TRBV7-3 and TRBJ2-6, the full variable domain reads GAGVSQTPSNKVTEKGKYVELRCDPISGHTALYWYRQSLGQGPEFLIYFQGTGAADDSGLPNDRFFAVRPEGSVSTLKIQRTERGDSAVYLCASSLVKSSGANVLTFGAGSRLTVL.

The chain joins TRBV6-4 to TRBJ1-1; 10 bases fit TRBD1. Germline CDR1 reads MRHNA; CDR2 reads SNTAGT. The CDR3 runs 13 residues. Trimming at V came to 2 bases and at J to 12 bases, leaving 6 bases not matched to a gene. CDR3 nucleotide sequence: TGTGCCAGCAGTGACGGCGACAGGGGGCAAACTTTCTTT. It translates to CASSDGDRGQTFF.

The chain employs TRBV2 and TRBJ2-3; D uncertain. The CDR3 sequence is 13 residues long. Trimming stripped 3 bases from V and 2 bases from J, with 6 bases between. Germline values: CDR1 SNHLY, CDR2 FYNNEI. Here the CDR3 reads CASSDYPTDTQYF. DNA of the CDR3: TGTGCCAGCAGTGACTATCCCACAGATACGCAGTATTTT.

The chain uses TRBV25-1 and TRBJ2-2, with 7 positions matching TRBD1. V lost 5 bases, J lost 6 bases, and 12 bases stayed unmatched. Germline V gene sequence: CDR1 MGHDK, CDR2 SYGVNS. The CDR3 contains 16 residues. CDR3 coding DNA: TGTGCCAGCAGTCCCGGGCGCCAGGGGGTCTCCGGGGAGCTGTTTTTT. Protein product: CASSPGRQGVSGELFF.

This clone was counted once. The V call is TRBV27, the J call TRBJ1-2; D ambiguous. V dropped 3 bases and J dropped 2 bases, with 10 bases sitting between them. The CDR3 spans 14 residues. In germline, CDR1 is MNHEY, CDR2 SMNVEV (reference sequence). CDR3 coding DNA: TGTGCCAGCAGTTTCGGTGGCAGGAACTATGGCTACACCTTC. Its translation: CASSFGGRNYGYTF.